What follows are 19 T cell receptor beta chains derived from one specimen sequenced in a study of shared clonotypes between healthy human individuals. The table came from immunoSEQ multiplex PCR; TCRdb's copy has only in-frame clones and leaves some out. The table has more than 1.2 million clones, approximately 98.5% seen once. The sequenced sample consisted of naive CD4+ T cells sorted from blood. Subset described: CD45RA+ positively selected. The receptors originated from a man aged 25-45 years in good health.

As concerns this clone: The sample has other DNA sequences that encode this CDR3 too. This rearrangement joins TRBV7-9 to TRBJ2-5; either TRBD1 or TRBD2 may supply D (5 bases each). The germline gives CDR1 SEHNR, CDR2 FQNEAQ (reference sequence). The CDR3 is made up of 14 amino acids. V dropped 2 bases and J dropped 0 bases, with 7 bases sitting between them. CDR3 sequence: CASSLRGYQETQYF. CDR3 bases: TGTGCCAGCAGCTTACGGGGCTACCAAGAGACCCAGTACTTC.

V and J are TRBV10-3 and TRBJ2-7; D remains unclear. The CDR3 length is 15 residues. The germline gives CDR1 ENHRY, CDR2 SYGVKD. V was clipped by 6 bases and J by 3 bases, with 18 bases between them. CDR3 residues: CAIRTSADPRYEQYF. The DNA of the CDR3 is TGTGCCATCAGAACTTCGGCCGACCCCCGCTACGAGCAGTACTTC.

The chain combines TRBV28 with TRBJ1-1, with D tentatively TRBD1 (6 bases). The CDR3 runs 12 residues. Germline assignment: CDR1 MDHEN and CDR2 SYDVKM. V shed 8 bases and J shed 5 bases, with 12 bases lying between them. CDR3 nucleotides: TGTGCCAGCGGGAGGACAGTAACTGAAGCTTTCTTT. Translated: CASGRTVTEAFF.

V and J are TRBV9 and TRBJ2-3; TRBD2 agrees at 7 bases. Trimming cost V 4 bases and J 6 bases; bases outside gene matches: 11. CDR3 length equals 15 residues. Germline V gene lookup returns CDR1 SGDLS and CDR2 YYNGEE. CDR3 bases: TGTGCCAGCAGCCCCACGGCGGGAGCTTCGGATACGCAGTATTTT. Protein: CASSPTAGASDTQYF.

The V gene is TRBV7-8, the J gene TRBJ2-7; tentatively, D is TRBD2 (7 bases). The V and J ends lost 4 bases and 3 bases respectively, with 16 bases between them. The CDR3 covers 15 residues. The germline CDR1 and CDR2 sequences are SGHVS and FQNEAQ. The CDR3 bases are TGTGCCAGCAGCTCGAAGCGGGACACCATCTACGAGCAGTACTTC. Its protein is CASSSKRDTIYEQYF.

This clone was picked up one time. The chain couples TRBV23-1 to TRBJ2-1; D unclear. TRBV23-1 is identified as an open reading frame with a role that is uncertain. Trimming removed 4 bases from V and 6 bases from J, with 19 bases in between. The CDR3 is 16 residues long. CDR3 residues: CASSRLIQDHVNEQFF. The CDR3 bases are TGCGCCAGCAGTCGTCTCATTCAGGACCACGTCAATGAGCAGTTCTTC.

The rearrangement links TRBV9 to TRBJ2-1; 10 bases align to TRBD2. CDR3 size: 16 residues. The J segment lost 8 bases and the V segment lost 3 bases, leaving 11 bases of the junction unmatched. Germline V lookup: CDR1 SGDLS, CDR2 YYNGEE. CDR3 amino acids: CASSDGASGSFHEQFF. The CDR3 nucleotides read TGTGCCAGCAGCGACGGAGCTAGCGGGAGTTTCCATGAGCAGTTCTTC.

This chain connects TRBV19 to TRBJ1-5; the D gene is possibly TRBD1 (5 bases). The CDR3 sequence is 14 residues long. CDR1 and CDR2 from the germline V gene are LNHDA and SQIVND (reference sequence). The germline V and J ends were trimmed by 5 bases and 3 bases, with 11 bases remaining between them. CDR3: CASSYDSPNQPQHF. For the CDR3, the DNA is TGTGCCAGTAGTTACGACAGCCCCAATCAGCCCCAGCATTTT.

For the CDR3, the DNA is TGCGCAATCCGGACGCGAACCTACGAGCAGTACTTC. Translation gives CAIRTRTYEQYF. The genes are TRBV23-1 and TRBJ2-7; D is unclear. TRBV23-1 is known as an ORF, though its function is uncertain. This CDR3 is built from 12 residues.

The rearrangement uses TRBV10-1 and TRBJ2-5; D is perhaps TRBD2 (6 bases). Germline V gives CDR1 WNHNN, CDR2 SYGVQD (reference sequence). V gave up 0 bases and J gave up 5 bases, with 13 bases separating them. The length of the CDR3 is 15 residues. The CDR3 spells CASSESTGVRETQYF. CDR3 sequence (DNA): TGCGCCAGCAGTGAGTCGACGGGGGTTCGGGAGACCCAGTACTTC.

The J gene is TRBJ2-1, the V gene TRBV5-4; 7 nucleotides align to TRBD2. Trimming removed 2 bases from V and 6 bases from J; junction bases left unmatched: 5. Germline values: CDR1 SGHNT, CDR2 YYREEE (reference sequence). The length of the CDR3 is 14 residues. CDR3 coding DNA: TGTGCCAGCAGCTTAGCGGGACGGCCCAATGAGCAGTTCTTC. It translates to CASSLAGRPNEQFF.

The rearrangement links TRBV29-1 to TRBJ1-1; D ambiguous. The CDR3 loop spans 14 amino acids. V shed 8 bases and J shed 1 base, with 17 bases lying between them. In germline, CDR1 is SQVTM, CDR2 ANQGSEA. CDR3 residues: CSSRRGLANTEAFF. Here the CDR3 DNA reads TGCAGCTCACGTCGGGGTTTGGCGAACACTGAAGCTTTCTTT.

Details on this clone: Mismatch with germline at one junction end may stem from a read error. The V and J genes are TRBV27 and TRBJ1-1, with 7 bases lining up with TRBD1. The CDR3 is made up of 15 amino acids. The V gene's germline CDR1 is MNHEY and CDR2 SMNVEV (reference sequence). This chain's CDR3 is CASRLFGQENTEAFF. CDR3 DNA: TGTGCCAGCAGGTTATTTGGACAGGAGAACACTGAAGCTTTCTTT.

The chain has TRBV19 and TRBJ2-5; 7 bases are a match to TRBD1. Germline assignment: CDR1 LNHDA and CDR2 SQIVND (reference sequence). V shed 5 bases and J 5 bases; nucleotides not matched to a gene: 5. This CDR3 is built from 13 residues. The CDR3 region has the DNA TGTGCCAGTAGTCAAGGGGGCGGGGAGACCCAGTACTTC. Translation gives CASSQGGGETQYF.

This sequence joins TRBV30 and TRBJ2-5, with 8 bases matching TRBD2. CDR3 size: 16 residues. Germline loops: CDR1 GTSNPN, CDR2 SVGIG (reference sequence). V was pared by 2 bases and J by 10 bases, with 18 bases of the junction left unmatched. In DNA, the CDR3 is TGTGCCTGGAGTTCCGTCCTAGCGGGTGCTCGGGGTGACCAGTACTTC. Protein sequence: CAWSSVLAGARGDQYF.

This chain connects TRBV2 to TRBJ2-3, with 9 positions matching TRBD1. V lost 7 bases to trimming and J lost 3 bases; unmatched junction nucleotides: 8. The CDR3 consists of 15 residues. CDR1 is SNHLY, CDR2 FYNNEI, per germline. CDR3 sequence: CASIWKGQGTDTQYF. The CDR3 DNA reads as TGTGCCAGCATTTGGAAAGGACAGGGGACAGATACGCAGTATTTT.

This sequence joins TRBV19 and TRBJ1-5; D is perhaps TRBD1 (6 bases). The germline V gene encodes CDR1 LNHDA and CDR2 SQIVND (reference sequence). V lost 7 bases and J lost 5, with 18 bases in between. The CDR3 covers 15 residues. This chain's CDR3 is CASTPGEVSDQPQHF. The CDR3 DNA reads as TGTGCCAGTACCCCAGGGGAGGTGTCGGATCAGCCCCAGCATTTT.

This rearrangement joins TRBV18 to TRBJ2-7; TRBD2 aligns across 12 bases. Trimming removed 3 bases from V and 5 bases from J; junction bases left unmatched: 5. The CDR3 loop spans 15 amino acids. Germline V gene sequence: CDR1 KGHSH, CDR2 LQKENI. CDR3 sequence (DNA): TGTGCCAGCTCACCTCTAGCGGGAGGGCCTCACGAGCAGTACTTC. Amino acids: CASSPLAGGPHEQYF.

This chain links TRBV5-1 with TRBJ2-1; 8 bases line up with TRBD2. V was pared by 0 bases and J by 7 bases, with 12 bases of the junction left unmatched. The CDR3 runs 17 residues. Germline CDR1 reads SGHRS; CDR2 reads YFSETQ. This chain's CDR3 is CASSLGGWREEGNEQFF. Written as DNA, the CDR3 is TGCGCCAGCAGCTTGGGAGGCTGGCGGGAGGAGGGTAATGAGCAGTTCTTC.